One sample yielded the 16 T cell receptor beta chains listed below, sequenced in a study of shared clonotypes between healthy human individuals (dated by TCRdb to 2020 to 2022). To prepare the library, the immunoSEQ multiplex PCR assay was applied. What TCRdb holds here is the immuneACCESS table cut down to in-frame rearrangements. Part of the clones is not present; checked against another copy, under half of the missing clones reflect an unresolved V gene, and the others are unexplained. For this sample the table gives 450,000 to 500,000 clones, of which about 80% were detected only once. The ten largest clonotypes hold roughly 12% of the sample. Sequencing was performed on PBMCs. These receptors were collected from a woman in her thirties or forties in good health. Some clones in this sample may be carry-over from other donors' samples.

The chain is built from TRBV5-4 and TRBJ2-1; TRBD1 matches at 12 bases. Germline lookup yields CDR1 SGHNT and CDR2 YYREEE (reference sequence). This CDR3 is 15 amino acids long. V shed 3 bases, J shed 8 bases, and the junction held 6 bases outside the gene matches. The CDR3 protein is CASSSGTGGFYEQFF. The CDR3 DNA is TGTGCCAGCAGCTCCGGGACAGGGGGCTTTTATGAGCAGTTCTTC. Complete variable domain (other parts from reference TRBV5-4 and TRBJ2-1): ETGVTQSPTHLIKTRGQQVTLRCSSQSGHNTVSWYQQALGQGPQFIFQYYREEENGRGNFPPRFSGLQFPNYSSELNVNALELDDSALYLCASSSGTGGFYEQFFGPGTRLTVL.

V usage is TRBV7-9 and J usage is TRBJ2-5; D is unclear. The germline V gene has CDR1 SEHNR and CDR2 FQNEAQ (reference sequence). The CDR3 spans 14 residues. The V and J ends lost 3 bases and 5 bases respectively, with 13 bases between them. CDR3 region: CASSLGLLGETQYF. The CDR3 nucleotides read TGTGCCAGCAGCTTGGGATTGTTGGGGGAGACCCAGTACTTC.

V gene TRBV28 combines with J gene TRBJ1-5, with 7 positions matching TRBD1. Unmatched junction bases numbered 8, after V lost 5 bases and J lost 4 bases. Germline values: CDR1 MDHEN, CDR2 SYDVKM. The CDR3 sequence is 15 residues long. CDR3 sequence reads: CASSQTGMGNQPQHF. CDR3 nucleotides: TGTGCCAGCAGTCAGACAGGGATGGGGAATCAGCCCCAGCATTTT.

V is TRBV11-2 and J is TRBJ2-7; D is unclear. CDR1 is SGHAT and CDR2 is FQNNGV in the germline V gene. The CDR3 sequence is 14 residues long. V was pared by 1 base and J by 3 bases, with 10 bases between. CDR3 sequence (DNA): TGTGCCAGCAGCTTAGGGGTGTATAGCTACGAGCAGTACTTC. Its protein is CASSLGVYSYEQYF.

The V and J genes are TRBV27 and TRBJ2-1; D gene ambiguous. This CDR3 has 15 amino acids. V gave up 3 bases and J gave up 4 bases, with 13 bases separating them. From germline, CDR1 is MNHEY and CDR2 SMNVEV (reference sequence). The CDR3 DNA follows: TGTGCCAGCAGTTTGGGCGTCGCAAGTTACAATGAGCAGTTCTTC. The encoded protein is CASSLGVASYNEQFF.

This clone was seen only once. The chain is built from TRBV5-1 and TRBJ2-5; 9 bases fit TRBD2. Germline CDR1 is SGHRS and CDR2 is YFSETQ. V lost 5 bases, J lost 5 bases, and 10 bases stayed unmatched. This CDR3 is built from 15 residues. As DNA, the CDR3 is TGCGCCAGCAGAGTTGGTAGCGGGGGAGGGGAGACCCAGTACTTC. This encodes CASRVGSGGGETQYF.

This clone came up a few times. The chain recombines TRBV2 with TRBJ2-7; 7 bases align to TRBD2. Germline V gene data show CDR1 as SNHLY and CDR2 as FYNNEI. Trimming took 6 bases from V and 2 from J; bases not matched to a gene: 7. The CDR3 has 14 amino acids. This CDR3 reads CASRAVAGPYEQYF. CDR3 in DNA: TGTGCCAGCAGAGCCGTAGCGGGTCCCTACGAGCAGTACTTC. The full variable domain, completed using reference TRBV2 and TRBJ2-7, is EPEVTQTPSHQVTQMGQEVILRCVPISNHLYFYWYRQILGQKVEFLVSFYNNEISEKSEIFDDQFSVERPDGSNFTLKIRSTKLEDSAMYFCASRAVAGPYEQYFGPGTRLTVT.

This chain joins TRBV2 and TRBJ2-7; no clear D gene. Trimming took 4 bases from V and 6 from J, leaving 7 bases between them. The germline V gene encodes CDR1 SNHLY and CDR2 FYNNEI. CDR3 length: 11 amino acids. CDR3 amino acids: CASSVWGEQYF. The CDR3 DNA reads as TGTGCCAGCAGTGTTTGGGGCGAGCAGTACTTC.

CDR3 residues: CASSTRQDITDTQYF. The CDR3 DNA sequence: TGTGCCAGCAGCACCCGACAGGATATCACAGATACGCAGTATTTT. The rearrangement links TRBV7-2 to TRBJ2-3; possibly TRBD1 for D (6 bases). V was clipped by 5 bases and J by 2 bases, with 14 bases between them. The CDR3 length is 15 residues. Germline V gene lookup returns CDR1 SGHTA and CDR2 FQGNSA.

V is TRBV13 and J is TRBJ1-5, with no clear D. The V end was cut by 1 base, the J end by 4 bases, with 5 bases between. Germline values: CDR1 PRHDT, CDR2 FYEKMQ (reference sequence). This CDR3 has 13 amino acids. In DNA form, the CDR3 reads TGTGCCAGCAGCTTAGTAGGGAATCAGCCCCAGCATTTT. This translates into CASSLVGNQPQHF.

This chain connects TRBV5-4 to TRBJ2-2, with D tentatively TRBD1 (6 bases). This CDR3 comprises 15 residues. CDR1 is SGHNT, CDR2 YYREEE, per germline (reference sequence). Trimming left V 4 bases short and J 4 bases short, with 14 bases between. The CDR3 loop reads CASSRDIGSTGELFF. The DNA of the CDR3 is TGTGCCAGCAGCCGGGACATTGGGTCCACCGGGGAGCTGTTTTTT.

The rearrangement joins TRBV4-1 to TRBJ2-7, with TRBD2 as a possible D gene (5 bases). This CDR3 has 21 amino acids. Per the germline V gene, CDR1 is MGHRA and CDR2 is YSYEKL. With 0 bases removed from V and 2 bases from J, the gap between germline ends came to 29 bases. The CDR3 DNA reads as TGCGCCAGCAGCCAAGATGTGCCGCGGGCAGGCTTCGTGGGTGTTCCCTACGAGCAGTACTTC. This encodes CASSQDVPRAGFVGVPYEQYF.

V gene TRBV19 combines with J gene TRBJ1-2; the D is unclear. The germline gives CDR1 LNHDA, CDR2 SQIVND (reference sequence). The CDR3 contains 13 residues. Trimming removed 10 bases at V and 0 bases at J, with 12 bases between. This CDR3 is CATSRAANYGYTF. In nucleotides, the CDR3 is TGTGCCACCTCGAGGGCAGCTAACTATGGCTACACCTTC.

This clone was counted between two and nine times. This chain uses TRBV27 with TRBJ2-7; 7 bases line up with TRBD2. Germline CDR1 reads MNHEY; CDR2 reads SMNVEV (reference sequence). This CDR3 contains 13 residues. Trimming at V came to 6 bases and at J to 0 bases, leaving 2 bases not matched to a gene. In DNA form, the CDR3 reads TGTGCCAGCAGCAGCGGGGTCTCCTACGAGCAGTACTTC. Its translation is CASSSGVSYEQYF.

This rearrangement joins TRBV7-3 to TRBJ2-1, with 8 bases identical to TRBD2. After removal of 5 bases from V and 7 bases from J, the junction contained 13 bases not matched to a gene. Germline CDR1 is SGHTA and CDR2 is FQGTGA. CDR3 length: 16 residues. The CDR3 here is CASSPLAGSASNEQFF. CDR3 DNA: TGTGCCAGCAGCCCGCTAGCGGGTTCTGCCTCGAATGAGCAGTTCTTC.

The V call is TRBV10-3, the J call TRBJ2-2, with TRBD2 matching over 12 bases. Looked up from germline, CDR1 is ENHRY and CDR2 is SYGVKD. The CDR3 length is 16 residues. V dropped 4 bases and J dropped 2; count of bases not matched to a gene: 2. The CDR3 DNA is TGTGCCATCAGTGGGACTAGCGGGGCAAACACCGGGGAGCTGTTTTTT. Translation: CAISGTSGANTGELFF.